These 3 T cell receptor beta chains were sequenced from one sample in a study of PD-1 blockade in classical Hodgkin lymphoma. Autologous stem cell transplantation was followed by relapse in every patient, and brentuximab vedotin exposure varied. TCRdb's copy holds only in-frame clones and misses some; the assay was immunoSEQ multiplex PCR. The table shows about 34,000 clones, with 76% occurring only once. The sequencing used peripheral blood mononuclear cells (PBMCs), collected before the second cycle of nivolumab. Receptors originate from a human donor with classical Hodgkin lymphoma.

The genes are TRBV5-4 and TRBJ2-1; 13 positions match TRBD2. V was pared by 1 base and J by 4 bases, with 5 bases of the junction left unmatched. The CDR3 is 17 amino acids. Looked up from germline, CDR1 is SGHNT and CDR2 is YYREEE (reference sequence). The CDR3 DNA sequence: TGTGCCAGCAGCTTGACTAGCGGGGGGGCGTGGTACAATGAGCAGTTCTTC. Translation gives CASSLTSGGAWYNEQFF. The complete variable domain, with remaining parts taken from reference TRBV5-4 and TRBJ2-1, reads ETGVTQSPTHLIKTRGQQVTLRCSSQSGHNTVSWYQQALGQGPQFIFQYYREEENGRGNFPPRFSGLQFPNYSSELNVNALELDDSALYLCASSLTSGGAWYNEQFFGPGTRLTVL.

This clone was picked up a small number of times. The gene calls are TRBV4-2 and TRBJ1-1; 8 nucleotides line up with TRBD1. Unmatched junction bases numbered 7, after V lost 3 bases and J lost 1 base. Germline V gene data show CDR1 as LGHNA and CDR2 as YNFKEQ. The CDR3 sequence is 16 residues long. This chain's CDR3 is CASSHPGTGANTEAFF. CDR3 sequence (DNA): TGTGCCAGCAGCCACCCCGGGACAGGAGCGAACACTGAAGCTTTCTTT.

The chain uses TRBV5-6 and TRBJ2-7; 8 nucleotides match TRBD2. This CDR3 contains 12 residues. Germline values: CDR1 SGHDT, CDR2 YYEEEE. With V trimmed by 3 bases and J by 6 bases, 2 bases remained unmatched. CDR3 sequence: CASSWTSSEQYF. CDR3 in DNA: TGTGCCAGCAGCTGGACTAGCAGCGAGCAGTACTTC.